A single sample gave rise to the 26 T cell receptor beta chains below, sequenced in a study of T cells after posttransplantation cyclophosphamide. The repertoire was sequenced with immunoSEQ multiplex PCR; TCRdb's copy has only in-frame clones and lacks some. Recorded here are around 7,700 clones, none singletons. Cyclophosphamide on days +3 and +4 followed busulfan-fludarabine conditioning and a marrow graft. This specimen consisted of PBMCs, obtained approximately 3 months after allogeneic stem cell transplant with posttransplant cyclophosphamide. The source of these receptors is a female patient in her 60s who received an allogeneic stem cell transplant from an unrelated donor, was CMV-positive, and had acute GVHD only. A subset of T cells may come from the graft donor.

This clone was counted ten times or more. The rearrangement links TRBV11-2 to TRBJ2-3; 10 positions match TRBD2. The CDR3 totals 16 residues. Trimming at V came to 6 bases and at J to 2 bases, leaving 8 bases not matched to a gene. CDR1 is SGHAT, CDR2 FQNNGV, per germline. CDR3 in DNA: TGTGCCAGCAGACGACTAGCGGGCCATAACACAGATACGCAGTATTTT. Translating gives CASRRLAGHNTDTQYF. Combining the CDR3 with reference TRBV11-2 and TRBJ2-3 gives the whole variable domain EAGVAQSPRYKIIEKRQSVAFWCNPISGHATLYWYQQILGQGPKLLIQFQNNGVVDDSQLPKDRFSAERLKGVDSTLKIQPAKLEDSAVYLCASRRLAGHNTDTQYFGPGTRLTVL.

This clone came up many times. The genes are TRBV2 and TRBJ1-5, with 12 positions matching TRBD1. V gave up 7 bases and J gave up 0 bases; unmatched junction bases: 10. The germline V gene encodes CDR1 SNHLY and CDR2 FYNNEI. The CDR3 sequence is 18 residues long. The chain's CDR3 is CASTAGRGQGASNQPQHF. The CDR3 nucleotides read TGTGCCAGCACCGCGGGGAGGGGACAGGGGGCTAGCAATCAGCCCCAGCATTTT.

This clone was recorded many times. This chain connects TRBV5-1 to TRBJ1-6, with D hard to call. The V gene's germline CDR1 is SGHRS and CDR2 YFSETQ. CDR3 size: 17 residues. Trimming cost V 2 bases and J 8 bases, with 20 bases left between them. DNA of the CDR3: TGCGCCAGCAGCTTAGGGTCGACCGCGAGGAATTATTCACCCCTCCACTTT. Its translation is CASSLGSTARNYSPLHF.

This clone was seen at least ten times. The V and J genes are TRBV11-3 and TRBJ2-7; TRBD2 agrees at 14 bases. CDR3 length: 16 amino acids. The V gene end was trimmed by 1 base and the J gene end by 3 bases; junction bases not matched to a gene: 2. From germline, CDR1 is SGHNT and CDR2 YENEEA. The CDR3 coding sequence is TGTGCCAGCAGCTTAGGAGGACTAGCGGGGGGCTACGAGCAGTACTTC. Translated, it gives CASSLGGLAGGYEQYF.

This clone was detected many times. The rearrangement joins TRBV7-6 to TRBJ2-7, with 9 nucleotides matching TRBD2. CDR1 SGHVS and CDR2 FNYEAQ come from the germline V gene. This CDR3 region has 15 residues. With V trimmed by 2 bases and J by 0 bases, 2 bases remained unmatched. CDR3 sequence reads: CASSLSGGSSYEQYF. The CDR3 DNA is TGTGCCAGCAGCTTAAGCGGGGGGAGCTCCTACGAGCAGTACTTC.

J is TRBJ2-5 and V is TRBV7-2; no clear D. Per the germline V gene, CDR1 is SGHTA and CDR2 is FQGNSA. This CDR3 has 13 residues. V lost 0 bases and J 5 bases, leaving 7 bases between the germline ends. CDR3: CASSLARSETQYF. The DNA for the CDR3 is TGTGCCAGCAGCTTAGCTAGAAGTGAGACCCAGTACTTC.

The table lists this clone with many counts. The rearrangement uses TRBV9 and TRBJ2-3; a weak D match, TRBD1 (7 bases). Trimming pared 0 bases from V and 4 bases from J, leaving 18 bases between. CDR1 and CDR2 from the germline V gene are SGDLS and YYNGEE. The CDR3 runs to 17 residues. The chain's CDR3 is CASSVGTGAGGADTQYF. The DNA of the CDR3 is TGTGCCAGCAGCGTAGGGACGGGGGCAGGGGGAGCAGATACGCAGTATTTT.

This clone was recorded at least ten times. This chain links TRBV7-9 with TRBJ1-2; D possibly corresponds to TRBD1 (5 bases). From germline, CDR1 is SEHNR and CDR2 FQNEAQ (reference sequence). This CDR3 contains 14 residues. Trimming pared 1 base from V and 3 bases from J, leaving 9 bases between. CDR3 region: CASSLGGADYGYTF. CDR3 sequence (DNA): TGTGCCAGCAGCTTAGGTGGGGCGGACTATGGCTACACCTTC.

This clone was seen ten or more times. The chain links TRBV5-6 to TRBJ1-2, with D possibly TRBD1 on 5 matching bases. CDR1 and CDR2 (germline): SGHDT, YYEEEE. The ends were cut back, 7 bases at V and 4 bases at J, with 17 bases in the middle. CDR3 length equals 14 residues. In DNA form, the CDR3 reads TGTGCCAGCGGTACAGGTCGGGCCCTCTATGGCTACACCTTC. Translating gives CASGTGRALYGYTF.

This clone was picked up a small number of times. V gene TRBV29-1 combines with J gene TRBJ1-2, with D maybe TRBD1 (5 bases). Trimming took 5 bases from V and 8 from J, leaving 18 bases between them. This CDR3 spans 13 amino acids. The V gene's germline CDR1 is SQVTM and CDR2 ANQGSEA. CDR3 sequence (DNA): TGCAGCGTTTATGGGTGGAGGGGATCCGGCTACACCTTC. Residues: CSVYGWRGSGYTF.

This clone has only a few counts. This chain connects TRBV25-1 to TRBJ2-5, with 7 bases aligning to TRBD1. This CDR3 comprises 15 residues. The J segment lost 3 bases and the V segment lost 3 bases, leaving 7 bases of the junction unmatched. Per the germline V gene, CDR1 is MGHDK and CDR2 is SYGVNS. The DNA of the CDR3 is TGTGCCAGCAGTGATCCGGCACAGGGGAAAGAGACCCAGTACTTC. Translating it yields CASSDPAQGKETQYF. Drawing the rest from reference TRBV25-1 and TRBJ2-5, the complete variable domain is EADIYQTPRYLVIGTGKKITLECSQTMGHDKMYWYQQDPGMELHLIHYSYGVNSTEKGDLSSESTVSRIRTEHFPLTLESARPSHTSQYLCASSDPAQGKETQYFGPGTRLLVL.

This clone was detected ten times or more. The gene calls are TRBV10-3 and TRBJ2-1; 16 nucleotides agree with TRBD2. Germline V gene data show CDR1 as ENHRY and CDR2 as SYGVKD. V shed 9 bases, J shed 0 bases, and the junction held 5 bases outside the gene matches. This CDR3 is built from 17 residues. CDR3: CAIVGTSGGGSYNEQFF. CDR3 in DNA: TGTGCCATTGTCGGGACTAGCGGGGGGGGCTCCTACAATGAGCAGTTCTTC.

There are many counts of this clone. The chain is built from TRBV19 and TRBJ2-3; D may be TRBD1 (5 bases). The CDR3 has 15 amino acids. Germline-derived CDR1 and CDR2 are LNHDA and SQIVND (reference sequence). V was clipped by 9 bases and J by 5 bases, with 21 bases between them. The CDR3 protein is CASRKQGPGGDTQYF. CDR3 nucleotides: TGTGCCAGCAGGAAGCAGGGTCCGGGTGGAGATACGCAGTATTTT.

By its share, this clone is medium-sized (0.01 to 0.1%). V gene TRBV10-3 combines with J gene TRBJ2-1; 8 nucleotides agree with TRBD2. The ends lost 2 bases at V and 9 bases at J; junction bases unmatched: 9. CDR1 is ENHRY and CDR2 is SYGVKD in the germline V gene. This CDR3 has 15 residues. The CDR3 DNA follows: TGTGCCATCAGTGAGGTTACTAGCGGAATTAGTGAGCAGTTCTTC. Encoded protein: CAISEVTSGISEQFF.

This clone has a count of ten or more. The chain links TRBV6-6 to TRBJ1-1, with D unclear. Trimming pared 0 bases from V and 0 bases from J, leaving 8 bases between. This CDR3 is built from 15 residues. Per the germline V gene, CDR1 is MNHNY and CDR2 is SVGAGI (reference sequence). Written as DNA, the CDR3 is TGTGCCAGCAGTTACTCAGAGCTCTTGAACACTGAAGCTTTCTTT. It yields the protein CASSYSELLNTEAFF.

This clone is categorized as medium-sized. The chain recombines TRBV4-1 with TRBJ2-1, with TRBD2 identical over 8 bases. The ends lost 0 bases at V and 0 bases at J; junction bases unmatched: 4. CDR3 length: 17 amino acids. CDR1 is MGHRA and CDR2 is YSYEKL in the germline V gene. CDR3 nucleotides: TGCGCCAGCAGCCAAGAGGTCAGCGGGGGCTCCTACAATGAGCAGTTCTTC. Its protein product is CASSQEVSGGSYNEQFF.

This clone was detected ten times or more. The V and J genes are TRBV7-2 and TRBJ1-1; weak D call: TRBD1 (5 bases). This CDR3 region has 14 residues. The V gene lost 1 base and the J gene lost 0 bases, with 6 bases spanning the gap. Germline V lookup: CDR1 SGHTA, CDR2 FQGNSA. Here the CDR3 reads CASSLEGVNTEAFF. The CDR3 DNA follows: TGTGCCAGCAGCTTAGAAGGGGTGAACACTGAAGCTTTCTTT.

The CDR3 DNA reads TGTGCCAGCAGTCGAGGGATGGACAGTAACTATGGCTACACCTTC. Amino acid sequence: CASSRGMDSNYGYTF. The V call is TRBV6-5, the J call TRBJ1-2; TRBD1 is a possible D gene (6 bases). The CDR3 runs to 15 residues. Trimming cost V 5 bases and J 1 base, with 14 bases left between them. The germline gives CDR1 MNHEY, CDR2 SVGAGI.

The chain recombines TRBV9 with TRBJ2-7, with 8 positions matching TRBD2. Germline CDR1 reads SGDLS; CDR2 reads YYNGEE. The CDR3 loop spans 15 amino acids. V lost 0 bases and J lost 3; bases outside the gene matches: 5. CDR3 in amino acids: CASSVVVAGIYEQYF. In DNA, the CDR3 is TGTGCCAGCAGCGTAGTAGTAGCGGGAATCTACGAGCAGTACTTC.

The chain recombines TRBV6-6 with TRBJ2-1; 9 bases align to TRBD2. The J segment lost 7 bases and the V segment lost 5 bases, leaving 12 bases of the junction unmatched. There are 16 residues in the CDR3. The germline V gene has CDR1 MNHNY and CDR2 SVGAGI (reference sequence). CDR3 loop: CASSLPLAGGQNEQFF. The CDR3 DNA reads TGTGCCAGCAGTCTGCCCCTGGCGGGGGGGCAAAATGAGCAGTTCTTC.

This clone was recorded at least ten times. The chain couples TRBV19 to TRBJ1-2; a weak D match, TRBD1 (6 bases). Trimming took 7 bases from V and 3 from J, leaving 33 bases between them. This CDR3 has 20 amino acids. CDR1 is LNHDA and CDR2 is SQIVND in the germline V gene (reference sequence). CDR3 protein: CASKSGLFRETGVFDYGYTF. The CDR3 DNA reads TGTGCCAGTAAGAGTGGATTGTTCCGGGAGACAGGAGTATTTGACTATGGCTACACCTTC. Variable domain in full (rest from reference TRBV19 and TRBJ1-2): DGGITQSPKYLFRKEGQNVTLSCEQNLNHDAMYWYRQDPGQGLRLIYYSQIVNDFQKGDIAEGYSVSREKKESFPLTVTSAQKNPTAFYLCASKSGLFRETGVFDYGYTFGSGTRLTVV.

This clone was seen many times. V gene TRBV18 combines with J gene TRBJ2-5, with D perhaps TRBD2 (5 bases). This CDR3 is 13 amino acids long. Germline V gene data show CDR1 as KGHSH and CDR2 as LQKENI. V was pared by 1 base and J by 3 bases, with 6 bases between. For the CDR3, the DNA is TGTGCCAGCTCACCACGGCGGGAAGAGACCCAGTACTTC. Translation gives CASSPRREETQYF.

This clone was seen many times. The chain combines TRBV6-7 with TRBJ1-3; D gene ambiguous. TRBV6-7 is classed as an ORF, of uncertain function. V was pared by 2 bases and J by 4 bases, with 3 bases between. This CDR3 is built from 12 residues. The CDR3 is CASSYPGNTIYF. Here the CDR3 DNA reads TGTGCCAGCAGTTACCCGGGAAACACCATATATTTT.

In this sample, this clone turned up many times. The gene calls are TRBV5-6 and TRBJ2-1, with 10 bases lining up with TRBD1. Germline V gene lookup returns CDR1 SGHDT and CDR2 YYEEEE. Trimming took 4 bases from V and 2 from J; bases not matched to a gene: 3. This CDR3 comprises 15 residues. CDR3 sequence (DNA): TGTGCCAGCAGCGGGGGGACAGGGGCCTACAATGAGCAGTTCTTC. Translated: CASSGGTGAYNEQFF.

By frequency in the sample, this clone is medium-sized (0.01 to 0.1%). The rearrangement uses TRBV10-3 and TRBJ2-1, with 10 bases aligning to TRBD2. The ends lost 7 bases at V and 4 bases at J; junction bases unmatched: 7. The CDR3 contains 15 residues. The V gene's germline CDR1 is ENHRY and CDR2 SYGVKD. CDR3 sequence (DNA): TGTGCCATCACGGATTCAGCGGGGGGGTACAATGAGCAGTTCTTC. Translation: CAITDSAGGYNEQFF.

This clone was seen repeatedly, ten times or more. The chain recombines TRBV18 with TRBJ1-4; D possibly corresponds to TRBD1 (5 bases). The germline V and J ends were trimmed by 2 bases and 2 bases, with 15 bases remaining between them. The CDR3 length is 17 residues. Per germline, CDR1 KGHSH and CDR2 LQKENI. CDR3 in DNA: TGTGCCAGCTCACCATTAGTTGGGCAGGGCACTAATGAAAAACTGTTTTTT. Translating it yields CASSPLVGQGTNEKLFF.